This T cell receptor beta chain was captured in a study of T cells in women clearing cervical HPV infection. V was cut by 4 bases and J by 2 bases, with 9 bases left in between. Per germline, CDR1 SGHTA and CDR2 FQGNSA. This CDR3 is 13 amino acids long. The table came from immunoSEQ multiplex PCR; TCRdb's copy has only in-frame clones and leaves some out. The sample includes around 39,000 clones. With regard to this clone: The sequence runs out 3 residues before the end of the CDR3; the remainder is reconstructed from the germline J gene.

This TCR was sampled from a woman aged 18 to 75 with a cervical HPV16 infection that either progressed to CIN3+ or cleared (not recorded which). This sequence joins TRBV7-2 and TRBJ2-7; D is ambiguous. Specimen: blood buffy coat. The DNA read from the CDR3 is TGTGCCAGCAGCTGGGCTACCGCCTACGAG. It specifies CASSWATAYE. The entire CDR3 is CASSWATAYEQYF. Complete variable domain (other parts from reference TRBV7-2 and TRBJ2-7): GAGVSQSPSNKVTEKGKDVELRCDPISGHTALYWYRQSLGQGLEFLIYFQGNSAPDKSGLPSDRFSAERTGGSVSTLTIQRTQQEDSAVYLCASSWATAYEQYFGPGTRLTVT.